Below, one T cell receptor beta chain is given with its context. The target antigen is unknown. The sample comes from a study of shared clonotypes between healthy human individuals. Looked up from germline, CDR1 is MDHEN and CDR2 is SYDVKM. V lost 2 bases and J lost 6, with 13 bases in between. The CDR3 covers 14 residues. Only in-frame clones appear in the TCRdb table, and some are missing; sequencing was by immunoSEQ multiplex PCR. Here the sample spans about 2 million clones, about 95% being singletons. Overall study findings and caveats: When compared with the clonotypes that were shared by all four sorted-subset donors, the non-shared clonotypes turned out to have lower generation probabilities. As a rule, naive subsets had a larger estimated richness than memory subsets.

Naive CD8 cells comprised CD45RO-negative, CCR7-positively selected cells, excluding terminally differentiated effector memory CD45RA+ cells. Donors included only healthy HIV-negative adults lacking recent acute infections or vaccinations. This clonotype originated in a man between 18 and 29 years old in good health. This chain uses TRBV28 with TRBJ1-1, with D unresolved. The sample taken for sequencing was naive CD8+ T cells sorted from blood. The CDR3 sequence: CASSLDKWLAEAFF. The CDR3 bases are TGTGCCAGCAGTTTAGATAAGTGGTTAGCTGAAGCTTTCTTT.